This TCR beta chain was identified during a study of regulatory T cells in long-lasting Graves disease. As for the study in general: It was over 5 years of antithyroid drugs, with positive TSH receptor antibodies, that meant persistent Graves' disease. Whole-study findings and limits: New patients shared fewer public clonotypes (about 970) than persistent patients did (approximately 2,700). Study of thyroid tissue was not done, with only peripheral blood studied. Persistent disease preferred TRBV28, TRBJ1-2 and TRBJ2-5; new disease, TRBV20-1 and TRBJ2-1.

CDR1 is ENHRY and CDR2 is SYGVKD in the germline V gene. V lost 6 bases to trimming and J lost 5 bases, with 13 bases between them. The CDR3 has 13 residues. On this clonotype itself: The antigen remains undetermined.

Through Arm-PCR of CDR3 regions and iRepertoire HTBI primers, TCR beta libraries were built. Each CDR3 protein is one row after TCRdb ran MiXCR on the multiplex PCR reads. The data hold 350,000 to 450,000 distinct CDR3 sequences, with around a fifth observed a single time. Time point: persistent/refractory GD, antithyroid drugs over 5 years with positive TRAb. With RNA extracted from PBMCs as input, the TCR library was made. This rearrangement joins TRBV10-3 to TRBJ2-5; possibly TRBD1 or TRBD2 for D (5 bases each). This sequence originates from a female donor with Graves disease. The sample was peripheral blood mononuclear cells (PBMCs), taken when the disease was refractory, from a patient treated with antithyroid drugs. CDR3 coding DNA: TGTGCCATCAGCGCGCTTGAGGGGGAGACCCAGTACTTC. Protein product: CAISALEGETQYF.